The T cell receptor beta chain under discussion was sequenced for a study of early stage breast cancer tumors. Germline CDR1 reads LNHDA; CDR2 reads SQIVND (reference sequence). V gave up 5 bases and J gave up 2 bases; unmatched junction bases: 4. The CDR3 sequence is 14 residues long. Profiled with immunoSEQ multiplex PCR; TCRdb holds only in-frame clones, not every one. This table has more than 65,000 clones, 80% appearing once. The table lists this clone with a count of one. This clonotype was sampled from a person aged 40-50 years with breast cancer. What was sequenced was blood. The chain combines TRBV19 with TRBJ2-7; TRBD1 aligns across 9 bases. CDR3 amino acids: CASSGDRATYEQYF. As DNA, the CDR3 is TGTGCCAGTAGTGGGGACAGGGCAACCTACGAGCAGTACTTC.